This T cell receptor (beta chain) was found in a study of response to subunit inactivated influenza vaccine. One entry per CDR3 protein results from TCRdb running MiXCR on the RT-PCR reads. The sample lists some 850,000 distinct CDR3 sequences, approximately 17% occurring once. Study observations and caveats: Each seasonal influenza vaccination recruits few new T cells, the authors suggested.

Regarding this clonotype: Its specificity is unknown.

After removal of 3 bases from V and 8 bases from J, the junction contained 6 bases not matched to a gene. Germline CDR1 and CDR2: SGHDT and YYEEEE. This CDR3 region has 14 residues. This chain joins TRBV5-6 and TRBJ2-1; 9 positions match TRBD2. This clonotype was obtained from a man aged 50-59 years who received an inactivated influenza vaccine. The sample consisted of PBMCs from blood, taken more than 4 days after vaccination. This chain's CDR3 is CASSSMGLAHEQFF. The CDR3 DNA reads TGTGCCAGCAGCTCGATGGGACTAGCCCATGAGCAGTTCTTC.